This T cell receptor beta chain is from a study of response to subunit inactivated influenza vaccine. Notes on this clonotype: Its target is unknown.

Using its own MiXCR run on the RT-PCR reads, TCRdb lists one record per CDR3 protein. The table has fewer than 550,000 distinct CDR3 sequences, roughly 27% seen once. Broader study findings: It was the authors' suggestion that each seasonal influenza vaccination recruits few new T cells.

This specimen was CD4+ T cells sorted from PBMCs, taken 5 days after vaccination. This clonotype was obtained from a man aged 50 to 60 who received an inactivated influenza vaccine.

CDR3 sequence: CASSLWLAGRPYEQYF. The CDR3 nucleotides are TGTGCCAGCAGTTTATGGTTAGCGGGAAGACCCTACGAGCAGTACTTC. The gene calls are TRBV27 and TRBJ2-7; TRBD2 matches at 8 bases. The germline gives CDR1 MNHEY, CDR2 SMNVEV (reference sequence). This CDR3 is 16 amino acids long. The J segment lost 2 bases and the V segment lost 1 base, leaving 7 bases of the junction unmatched.